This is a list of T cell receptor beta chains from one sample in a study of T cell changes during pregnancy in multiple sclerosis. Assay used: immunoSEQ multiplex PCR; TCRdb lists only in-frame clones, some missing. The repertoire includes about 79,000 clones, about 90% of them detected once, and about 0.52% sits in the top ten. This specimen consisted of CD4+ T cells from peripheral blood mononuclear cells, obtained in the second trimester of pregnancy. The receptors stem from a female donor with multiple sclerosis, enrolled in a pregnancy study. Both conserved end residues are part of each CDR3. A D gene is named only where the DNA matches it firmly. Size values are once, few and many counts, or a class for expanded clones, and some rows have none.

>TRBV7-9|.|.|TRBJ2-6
TGTGCCAGCAGCTTCATGCCGGGGGAAAGCTCTGGGGCCAACGTCCTGACTTTC
CASSFMPGESSGANVLTF
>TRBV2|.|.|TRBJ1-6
TGTGCCAGCAGGCCGGACGCGCTAGCATCACCCCTCCACTTT
CASRPDALASPLHF
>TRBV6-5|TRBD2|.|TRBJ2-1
TGTGCCAGCCGGGTCCCTGCGGGGGGCCCCGATGAGCAGTTCTTC
CASRVPAGGPDEQFF
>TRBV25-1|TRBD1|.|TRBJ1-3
TGTGCCAGCAGTGACGGGAGGGACAGTGGAAACACCATATATTTT
CASSDGRDSGNTIYF
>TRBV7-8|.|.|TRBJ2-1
TGTGCCAGCAGCTTAGGAGGTCTAGCGTTGGATGAGCAGTTCTTC
CASSLGGLALDEQFF
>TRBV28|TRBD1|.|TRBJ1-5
TGTGCCAGCATTGTACAGGGGAATCAGCCCCAGCATTTT
CASIVQGNQPQHF
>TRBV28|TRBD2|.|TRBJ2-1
TGTGCCAGCAGTTTAACCATAGCGGGAGGTCAGGATGAGCAGTTCTTC
CASSLTIAGGQDEQFF
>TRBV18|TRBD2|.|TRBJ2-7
TGTGCCAGCTCCCCGACCGGGGGGTTGTCCTACGAGCAGTACTTC
CASSPTGGLSYEQYF
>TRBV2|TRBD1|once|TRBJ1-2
TGTGCCAGCAATCCAGGGGGCCTTGGCTACACCTTC
CASNPGGLGYTF
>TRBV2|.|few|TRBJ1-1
TGTGCCAGCAGTGGGAGACAGGCCAGGAACACTGAAGCTTTCTTT
CASSGRQARNTEAFF
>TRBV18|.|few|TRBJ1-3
TGTGCCAGCTCACCCTCCGGACATGGAAACACCATATATTTT
CASSPSGHGNTIYF
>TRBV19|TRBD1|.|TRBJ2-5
TGTGCCAGTAGTCCAGACAGGGGTCGACAAGAGACCCAGTACTTC
CASSPDRGRQETQYF
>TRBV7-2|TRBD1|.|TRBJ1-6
TGTGCCAGCCGACTTATTTCCGGGACAGGGGATCCCCTCCACTTT
CASRLISGTGDPLHF
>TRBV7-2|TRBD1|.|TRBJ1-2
TGTGCCAGCAGCTTAAACCAGGGGGCGCATAATGGCTACACCTTC
CASSLNQGAHNGYTF
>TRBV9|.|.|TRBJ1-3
TGTGCCAGCAGCGTAGCTTCGGTATCCTCTGGAAACACCATATATTTT
CASSVASVSSGNTIYF
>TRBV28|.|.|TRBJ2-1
TGTGCCAGCAGTTTATCCACCGACAGCTCCGGTCGCAATGAGCAGTTCTTC
CASSLSTDSSGRNEQFF
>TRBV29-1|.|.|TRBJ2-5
TGCAGCGTTGACCGGGGAACCCAAGAGACCCAGTACTTC
CSVDRGTQETQYF
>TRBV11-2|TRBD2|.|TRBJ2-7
TGTGCCAGCAGCCACGGACTAGCCGACGAGCAGTACTTC
CASSHGLADEQYF
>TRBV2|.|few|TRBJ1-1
TGTGCCAGCAGTGCGAGGAGGGGCGAGAACACTGAAGCTTTCTTT
CASSARRGENTEAFF
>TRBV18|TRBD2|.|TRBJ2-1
TGTGCCAGCTCACCAGCCGCGTCCGCGGGAGGGCCTTGGGGGATTAGTGAGCAGTTCTTC
CASSPAASAGGPWGISEQFF
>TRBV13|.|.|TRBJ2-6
TGTGCCAGCAGCGTTCAGGTTAGCTCTGGGGCCAACGTCCTGACTTTC
CASSVQVSSGANVLTF
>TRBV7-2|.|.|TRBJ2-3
TGTGCCAGCAGGAGAGCGAATACGCAGTATTTT
CASRRANTQYF
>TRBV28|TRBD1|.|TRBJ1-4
TGTGCCAGCAGGCGAACAGGGGGAACCTATGAAAAACTGTTTTTT
CASRRTGGTYEKLFF
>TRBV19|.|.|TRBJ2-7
TGTGCCAGTAGCGTGGGACACCATTTGACCTCCTACGAGCAGTACTTC
CASSVGHHLTSYEQYF
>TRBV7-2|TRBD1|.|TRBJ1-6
TGTGCCAGCGCGGACAGGGGCAGGGGAACCTATAATTCACCCCTCCACTTT
CASADRGRGTYNSPLHF
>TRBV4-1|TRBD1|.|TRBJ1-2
TGCGCCAGCAGCCAACCTGTTGGGACAGGGAACTATGGCTACACCTTC
CASSQPVGTGNYGYTF
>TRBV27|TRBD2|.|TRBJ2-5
TGTGCCAGCAGTTCGGGACTAGCGGGAGGCCAAGAGACCCAGTACTTC
CASSSGLAGGQETQYF
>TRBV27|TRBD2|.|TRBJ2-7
TGTGCCAGCAGTACGCACGGGACTAGTAACGAGCAGTACTTC
CASSTHGTSNEQYF
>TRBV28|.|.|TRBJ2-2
TGTGCCAGCAGTTCACAGAACACCGGGGAGCTGTTTTTT
CASSSQNTGELFF
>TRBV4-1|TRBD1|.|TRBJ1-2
TGCGCCAGCAGCCAAAGAGGGACAGCCTATGGCTACACCTTC
CASSQRGTAYGYTF
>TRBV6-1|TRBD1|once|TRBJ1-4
TGTGCCAGCAGTGAGGGTCGGGGGGGACAGAGTAATGAAAAACTGTTTTTT
CASSEGRGGQSNEKLFF
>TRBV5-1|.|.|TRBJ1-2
TGCGCCAGCAGGAGGAACGCGGGCGAGTTGGGCTACACCTTC
CASRRNAGELGYTF
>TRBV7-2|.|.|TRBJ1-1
TGTGCCAGCAGCTTAGACAGTTATAACACTGAAGCTTTCTTT
CASSLDSYNTEAFF
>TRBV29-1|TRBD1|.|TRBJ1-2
TGCAGCTTTGGACAGGACTATGGCTACACCTTC
CSFGQDYGYTF
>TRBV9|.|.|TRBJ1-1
TGTGCCAGCAGCGTAGGAGTGGGGGCCGACACTGAAGCTTTCTTT
CASSVGVGADTEAFF
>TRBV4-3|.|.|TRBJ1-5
TGCGCCAGCAGCCAGGGGACAAGTAATCAGCCCCAGCATTTT
CASSQGTSNQPQHF
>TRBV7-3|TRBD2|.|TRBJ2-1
TGTGCCAGCAGCCCTAGCGGGAGGAGGGACAATGAGCAGTTCTTC
CASSPSGRRDNEQFF
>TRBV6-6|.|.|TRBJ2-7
TGTGCCAGCATGGATAGGGAGAGGGGGTACGAGCAGTACTTC
CASMDRERGYEQYF
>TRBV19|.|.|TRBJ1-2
TGTGCCAGTAGTATGGGGCAGGGGTATGGCTACACCTTC
CASSMGQGYGYTF
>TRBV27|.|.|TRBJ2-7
TGTGCCAGCAGCACCCAGGGATACGAGCAGTACTTC
CASSTQGYEQYF
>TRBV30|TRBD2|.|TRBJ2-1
TGTGCCCTCACTAGCGAAATATACAATGAGCAGTTCTTC
CALTSEIYNEQFF
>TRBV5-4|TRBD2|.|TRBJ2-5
TGTGCCAGCAGCCCAAGGACTAGCGGGGATGTGGAGACCCAGTACTTC
CASSPRTSGDVETQYF
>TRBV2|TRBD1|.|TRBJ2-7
TGTGCCAGCAGTGTTATCACAGGGGCCTACGAGCAGTACTTC
CASSVITGAYEQYF
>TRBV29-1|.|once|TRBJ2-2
TGCAGCGTTGAAATGGGGGGATGGACCGGGGAGCTGTTTTTT
CSVEMGGWTGELFF
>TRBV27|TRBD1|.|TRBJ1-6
TGTGCCAGCAGGGGACAGGTGAATAATTCACCCCTCCACTTT
CASRGQVNNSPLHF
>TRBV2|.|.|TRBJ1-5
TGTGCCAGCAGTGCGCAGGGCAGAAACAATCAGCCCCAGCATTTT
CASSAQGRNNQPQHF
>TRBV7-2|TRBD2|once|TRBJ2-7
TGTGCCAGCAGCTTTGCTAGCGGTTTAATCTACGAGCAGTACTTC
CASSFASGLIYEQYF
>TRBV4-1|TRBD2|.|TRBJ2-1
TGCGCCAGCAGCCAAGAGGGGGGGGAGCAGTTCTTC
CASSQEGGEQFF
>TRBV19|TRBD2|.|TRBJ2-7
TGTGCCAGTAGTAGAGGTAGCGGGGTCTCCTACGAGCAGTACTTC
CASSRGSGVSYEQYF
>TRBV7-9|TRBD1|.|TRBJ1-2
TGTGCCAGCAGCTTAGCTTTGTCGGACAGGGGGCGAAGGGGCTACACCTTC
CASSLALSDRGRRGYTF
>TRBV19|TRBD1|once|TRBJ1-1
TGTGCCAGTAGCGAACAGGGGGGGTTTGAAGCTTTCTTT
CASSEQGGFEAFF
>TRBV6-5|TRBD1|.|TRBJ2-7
TGTGCCAGCCAGGGGGTCACCTACGAGCAGTACTTC
CASQGVTYEQYF
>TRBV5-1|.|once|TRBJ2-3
TGCGCCAGCAGCCTAGAGACTCGTACAGATACGCAGTATTTT
CASSLETRTDTQYF
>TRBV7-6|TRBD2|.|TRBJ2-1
TGTGCCAGCAGCATTAGCGGGTTCTCCTACAATGAGCAGTTCTTC
CASSISGFSYNEQFF
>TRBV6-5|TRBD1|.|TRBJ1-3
TGTGCCAGCAGTGGCTGGACAGGGGGCCGAAACACCATATATTTT
CASSGWTGGRNTIYF